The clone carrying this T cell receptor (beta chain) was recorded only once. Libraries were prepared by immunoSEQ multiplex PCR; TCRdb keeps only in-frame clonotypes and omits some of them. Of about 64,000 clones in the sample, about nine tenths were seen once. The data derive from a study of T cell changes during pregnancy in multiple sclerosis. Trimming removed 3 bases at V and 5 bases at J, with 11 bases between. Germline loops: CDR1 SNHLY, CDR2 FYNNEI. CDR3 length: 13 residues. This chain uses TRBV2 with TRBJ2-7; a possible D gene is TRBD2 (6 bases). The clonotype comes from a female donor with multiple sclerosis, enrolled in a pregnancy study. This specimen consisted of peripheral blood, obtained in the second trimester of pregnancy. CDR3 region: CASSEEGWHEQYF. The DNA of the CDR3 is TGTGCCAGCAGTGAGGAGGGGTGGCACGAGCAGTACTTC. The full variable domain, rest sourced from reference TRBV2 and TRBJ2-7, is EPEVTQTPSHQVTQMGQEVILRCVPISNHLYFYWYRQILGQKVEFLVSFYNNEISEKSEIFDDQFSVERPDGSNFTLKIRSTKLEDSAMYFCASSEEGWHEQYFGPGTRLTVT.